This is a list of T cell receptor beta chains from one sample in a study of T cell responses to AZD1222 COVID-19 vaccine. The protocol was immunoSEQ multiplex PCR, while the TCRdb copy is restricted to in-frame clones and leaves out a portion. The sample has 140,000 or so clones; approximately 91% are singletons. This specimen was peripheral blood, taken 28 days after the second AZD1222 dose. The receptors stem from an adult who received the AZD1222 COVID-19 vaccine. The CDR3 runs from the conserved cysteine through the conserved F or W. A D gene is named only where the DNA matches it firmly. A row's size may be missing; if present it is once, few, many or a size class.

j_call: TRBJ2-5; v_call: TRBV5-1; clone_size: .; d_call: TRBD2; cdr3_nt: TGCGCCAGCAGCCCGCAGGGAGGGCAAGAGACCCAGTACTTC; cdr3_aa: CASSPQGGQETQYF
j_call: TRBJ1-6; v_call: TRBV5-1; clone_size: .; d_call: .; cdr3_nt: TGCGCCAGCAGCTTGGCTCAGGGTGTTTCACCCCTCCACTTT; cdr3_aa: CASSLAQGVSPLHF
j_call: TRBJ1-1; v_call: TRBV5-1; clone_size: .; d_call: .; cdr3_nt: TGCGCCAGCAGGGGCACTGAAGCTTTCTTT; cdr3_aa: CASRGTEAFF
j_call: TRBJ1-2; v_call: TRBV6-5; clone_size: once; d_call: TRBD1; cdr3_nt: TGTGCCAGCAGTTATCAGACAGGGGGCTACGGTGGCTACACCTTC; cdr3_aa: CASSYQTGGYGGYTF
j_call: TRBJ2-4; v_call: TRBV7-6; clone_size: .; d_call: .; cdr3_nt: TGTGCCAGCAGCTTCCCGACACCATCCAAAAACATTCAGTACTTC; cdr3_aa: CASSFPTPSKNIQYF
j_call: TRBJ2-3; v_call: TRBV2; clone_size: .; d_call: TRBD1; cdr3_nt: TGTGCCAGCACCCCGGACAGGAACACAGATACGCAGTATTTT; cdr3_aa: CASTPDRNTDTQYF
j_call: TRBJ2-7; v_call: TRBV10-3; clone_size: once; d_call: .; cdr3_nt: TGTGCCATCAGTGAGCGTACCTACGAGCAGTACTTC; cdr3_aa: CAISERTYEQYF
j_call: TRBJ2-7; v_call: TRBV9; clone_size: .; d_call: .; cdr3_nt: TGTGCCAGCAGCCCCTGGGACATTCGTTACGAGCAGTACTTC; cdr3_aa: CASSPWDIRYEQYF
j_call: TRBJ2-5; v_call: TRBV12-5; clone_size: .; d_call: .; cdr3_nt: TGTGCTAGTGGTTGGCAAACCCAGTACTTC; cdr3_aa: CASGWQTQYF
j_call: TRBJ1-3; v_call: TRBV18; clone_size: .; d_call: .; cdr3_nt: TGTGCCAGCTCACCACCGGGGGTCTCTGGAAACACCATATATTTT; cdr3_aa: CASSPPGVSGNTIYF
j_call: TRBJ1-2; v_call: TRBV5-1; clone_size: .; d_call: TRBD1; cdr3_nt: TGCGCCAGCAGCTTGGGACAGGGGGCTGGCTACACCTTC; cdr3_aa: CASSLGQGAGYTF
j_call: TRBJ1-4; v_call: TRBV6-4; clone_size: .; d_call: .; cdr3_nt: TGTGCCAGCAGTGACCCCCCACATCCGACAGGAATTAATGAAAAACTGTTTTTT; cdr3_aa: CASSDPPHPTGINEKLFF
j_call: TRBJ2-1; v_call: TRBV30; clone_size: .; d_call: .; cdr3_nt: TGTGCCTGGAGTGGTGGGAGCAACAATGAGCAGTTCTTC; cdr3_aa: CAWSGGSNNEQFF
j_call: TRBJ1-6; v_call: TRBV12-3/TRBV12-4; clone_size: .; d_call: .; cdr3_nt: TGTGCCAGCAGTTTAGGGGCTTCACCCCTCCACTTT; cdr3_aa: CASSLGASPLHF
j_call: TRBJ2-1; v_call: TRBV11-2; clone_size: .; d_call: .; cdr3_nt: TGTGCCAGCAGCGGGGTCGGATCCTACAATGAGCAGTTCTTC; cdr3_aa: CASSGVGSYNEQFF
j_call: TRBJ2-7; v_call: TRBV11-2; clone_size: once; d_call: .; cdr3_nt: TGTGCCAGCAGCTTAGTGGGCAGGGACCGCTACGAGCAGTACTTC; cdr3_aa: CASSLVGRDRYEQYF
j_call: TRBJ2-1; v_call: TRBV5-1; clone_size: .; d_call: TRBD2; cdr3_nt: TGCGCCAGCAGCTTGCCGACTAGCGGGGGTCAGCAGTTCTTC; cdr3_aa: CASSLPTSGGQQFF
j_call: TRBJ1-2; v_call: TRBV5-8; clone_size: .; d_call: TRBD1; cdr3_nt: TGTGCCAGCAGCTTGGCAGGGGGTGGTGGCTACACCTTC; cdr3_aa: CASSLAGGGGYTF
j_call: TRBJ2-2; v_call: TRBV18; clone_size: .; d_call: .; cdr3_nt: TGTGCCAGCTCACCAGACGGGGAGCTGTTTTTT; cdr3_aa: CASSPDGELFF
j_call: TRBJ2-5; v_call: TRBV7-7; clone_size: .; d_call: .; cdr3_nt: TGTGCTAGCAGCTATGACACAGAAGAGACCCAGTACTTC; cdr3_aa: CASSYDTEETQYF
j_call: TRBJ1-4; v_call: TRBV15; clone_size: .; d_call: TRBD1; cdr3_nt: TGTGCCACCAGCAGAAACCGTGAGGGGGCTGGGGAAAAACTGTTTTTT; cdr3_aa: CATSRNREGAGEKLFF
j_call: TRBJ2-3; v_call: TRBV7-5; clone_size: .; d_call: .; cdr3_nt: TGTGCCAGAAGCCCCTCGGGCACAGATACGCAGTATTTT; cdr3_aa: CARSPSGTDTQYF
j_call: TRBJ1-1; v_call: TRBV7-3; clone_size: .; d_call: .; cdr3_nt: TGTGCCAGCAGCTTGGGCAGAAACACTGAAGCTTTCTTT; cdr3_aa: CASSLGRNTEAFF
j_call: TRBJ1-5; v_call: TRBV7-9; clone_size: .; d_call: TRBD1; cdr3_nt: TGTGCCAGCAGCGCCCGGGACAGGCCGGTCTTCCAGCATTTT; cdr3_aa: CASSARDRPVFQHF
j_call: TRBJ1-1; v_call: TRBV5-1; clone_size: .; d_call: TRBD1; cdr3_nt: TGCGCCAGCAGCCTCACAGGGGACTTGAACACTGAAGCTTTCTTT; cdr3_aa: CASSLTGDLNTEAFF
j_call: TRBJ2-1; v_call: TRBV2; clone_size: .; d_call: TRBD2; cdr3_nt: TGTGCCAGCAGTGAAGCGGTGACTAGCGGGATCGGCTACAATGAGCAGTTCTTC; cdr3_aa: CASSEAVTSGIGYNEQFF
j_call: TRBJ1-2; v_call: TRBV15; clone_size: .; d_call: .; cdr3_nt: TGTGCCACCAGCAGAGGAGTTGGTACGGGAGGCTACACCTTC; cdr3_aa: CATSRGVGTGGYTF